Following are 5 T cell receptor beta chains from one sample sequenced in a study of OX40 agonist ivuxolimab in advanced cancers. Method: immunoSEQ multiplex PCR; TCRdb's copy keeps in-frame clones and lacks some. The sample has about 80,000 clones, approximately 85% seen once; the top ten hold around 25%. The sample here was CD4+ or CD8+ T cells sorted from blood, taken in a trial of the OX40 agonist ivuxolimab. The receptors stem from an adult with an advanced solid tumor such as melanoma, head and neck, liver or kidney cancer.

The chain carries TRBV5-6 and TRBJ1-4; D remains unclear. The V end was cut by 1 base, the J end by 7 bases, with 8 bases between. Germline V gene data show CDR1 as SGHDT and CDR2 as YYEEEE. This CDR3 has 13 amino acids. DNA for the CDR3: TGTGCCAGCAGCTTGACCTGGGGTGAAAAACTGTTTTTT. Protein sequence: CASSLTWGEKLFF.

The chain has TRBV30 and TRBJ2-5, with a weak D call TRBD2 (7 bases). This CDR3 comprises 14 residues. CDR1 GTSNPN and CDR2 SVGIG come from the germline V gene (reference sequence). Trimming removed 5 bases at V and 5 bases at J, with 18 bases between. The CDR3 nucleotides are TGTGCCTGGGAGGAGTTAGGGGGGGCTGAGACCCAGTACTTC. Encoded protein: CAWEELGGAETQYF.

This clone was seen only once. The rearrangement joins TRBV5-4 to TRBJ2-1, with D unclear. Between the trimmed V and J ends, which lost 0 bases and 8 bases, there was a span of 9 bases. Germline V gene data show CDR1 as SGHNT and CDR2 as YYREEE (reference sequence). The CDR3 has 13 amino acids. The CDR3 nucleotides read TGTGCCAGCAGCTTGGATCCCTCCGATGAGCAGTTCTTC. Its translation is CASSLDPSDEQFF.

The chain links TRBV5-1 to TRBJ2-2, with TRBD1 matching 8 bases. The CDR3 has 16 amino acids. From germline, CDR1 is SGHRS and CDR2 YFSETQ. The V segment lost 0 bases and the J segment 6 bases; nucleotides outside the gene matches: 7. This CDR3 reads CASSLVGQGDPGELFF. The DNA for the CDR3 is TGCGCCAGCAGCTTGGTAGGACAGGGCGACCCCGGGGAGCTGTTTTTT.

The chain combines TRBV30 with TRBJ2-5, with unresolved D. The CDR3 is 14 residues long. V lost 4 bases and J 4 bases, leaving 16 bases between the germline ends. Germline V lookup: CDR1 GTSNPN, CDR2 SVGIG (reference sequence). The DNA for the CDR3 is TGTGCCTGGACCCCTCCCCCAGGCGCAGAGACCCAGTACTTC. Translating it yields CAWTPPPGAETQYF. Full variable domain (rest looked up from reference TRBV30 and TRBJ2-5): SQTIHQWPATLVQPVGSPLSLECTVEGTSNPNLYWYRQAAGRGLQLLFYSVGIGQISSEVPQNLSASRPQDRQFILSSKKLLLSDSGFYLCAWTPPPGAETQYFGPGTRLLVL.